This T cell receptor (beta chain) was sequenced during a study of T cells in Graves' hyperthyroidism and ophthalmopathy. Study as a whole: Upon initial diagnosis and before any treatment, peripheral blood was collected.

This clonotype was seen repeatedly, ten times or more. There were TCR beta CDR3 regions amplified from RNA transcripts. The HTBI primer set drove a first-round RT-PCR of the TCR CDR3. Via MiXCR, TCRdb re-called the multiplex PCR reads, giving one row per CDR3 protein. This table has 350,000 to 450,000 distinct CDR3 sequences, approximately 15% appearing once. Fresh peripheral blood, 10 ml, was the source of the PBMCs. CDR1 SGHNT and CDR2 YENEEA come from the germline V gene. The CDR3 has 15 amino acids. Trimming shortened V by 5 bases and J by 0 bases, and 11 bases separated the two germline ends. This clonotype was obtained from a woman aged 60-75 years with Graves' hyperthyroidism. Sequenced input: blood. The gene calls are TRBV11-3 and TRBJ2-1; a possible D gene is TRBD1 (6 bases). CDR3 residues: CASSETGTSYNEQFF. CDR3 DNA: TGTGCCAGCAGCGAGACAGGAACCTCCTACAATGAGCAGTTCTTC.